This TCR beta chain originates from a study of OX40 agonist ivuxolimab in advanced cancers. Germline V lookup: CDR1 SGHTS, CDR2 YDEGEE. The length of the CDR3 is 17 residues. V was clipped by 0 bases and J by 2 bases; unmatched bases: 8. Clones were sequenced by immunoSEQ multiplex PCR, and TCRdb holds only the in-frame ones, with some missing. The sample shows 99,000 or so clones, roughly 94% of them seen only once. This material consisted of CD4+ or CD8+ T cells sorted from blood, taken in a trial of the OX40 agonist ivuxolimab. This TCR came from an adult with an advanced solid tumor such as melanoma, head and neck, liver or kidney cancer. The chain is built from TRBV5-8 and TRBJ2-7, with 10 bases matching TRBD2. The CDR3: CASSLGTLAGFPYEQYF. In DNA form, the CDR3 reads TGTGCCAGCAGCTTGGGGACACTAGCGGGGTTTCCCTACGAGCAGTACTTC.